These 32 T cell receptor beta chains share one sample of origin, sequenced in a study of T-cell memory formation after mild COVID-19. TCRdb reprocessed the 5' RACE reads via MiXCR and lists one record per CDR3 protein. The sample includes about 47,000 distinct CDR3 sequences, 8% to 10% of them seen just once. What was sequenced was PBMCs or a T cell subset sorted from them (not recorded which). The receptors originated from an adult woman who had mild COVID-19 (a few samples of this study predate the infection). Cell type and time point are not known.

This clonotype came up many times. The chain combines TRBV15 with TRBJ2-5; TRBD2 matches 10 bases. The CDR3 loop spans 15 amino acids. The V gene's germline CDR1 is LNHNV and CDR2 YYDKDF (reference sequence). V lost 3 bases, J lost 5 bases, and 6 bases stayed unmatched. CDR3 sequence (DNA): TGTGCCACCAGCAGGTCTAGCGGGGGCTCTGAGACCCAGTACTTC. Translated: CATSRSSGGSETQYF.

Only a few counts were recorded for this clonotype. The J gene is TRBJ2-5, the V gene TRBV7-9; 8 nucleotides line up with TRBD1. The CDR3 is made up of 16 amino acids. V was clipped by 3 bases and J by 4 bases; unmatched bases: 10. Germline V gives CDR1 SEHNR, CDR2 FQNEAQ (reference sequence). The CDR3 nucleotides read TGTGCCAGCAGCTTGGGTGACAGGGGCCATCGAGAGACCCAGTACTTC. Amino acid sequence: CASSLGDRGHRETQYF.

The V and J genes are TRBV20-1 and TRBJ1-5, with D perhaps matching TRBD1 (5 bases). From germline, CDR1 is DFQATT and CDR2 SNEGSKA (reference sequence). The CDR3 extends over 14 amino acids. Trimming removed 5 bases at V and 6 bases at J, with 17 bases between. The CDR3 nucleotides read TGCAGTGCTGGGAAGGGCAGGGCTGGTCAGCCCCAGCATTTT. This sequence encodes CSAGKGRAGQPQHF.

There are many counts of this clonotype. The gene calls are TRBV7-2 and TRBJ2-7; 8 positions match TRBD2. CDR1 and CDR2 (germline): SGHTA, FQGNSA. With 5 bases clipped from V and 6 bases from J, the junction kept 12 bases outside the gene matches. There are 15 residues in the CDR3. CDR3 sequence: CASSTPGLEGSEQYF. CDR3 bases: TGTGCCAGCAGCACCCCGGGACTAGAGGGGAGCGAGCAGTACTTC.

In its sample, this clonotype was seen a few times. The V and J genes are TRBV10-3 and TRBJ1-2, with D maybe TRBD1 (5 bases). The V end was cut by 7 bases, the J end by 3 bases, with 9 bases between. Per germline, CDR1 ENHRY and CDR2 SYGVKD. CDR3 length: 12 residues. The CDR3 coding sequence is TGTGCCATCAAGGGGCAGGACTATGGCTACACCTTC. Amino acid sequence: CAIKGQDYGYTF.

A few counts support this clonotype. This sequence joins TRBV4-1 and TRBJ1-1; tentative D call: TRBD1 (5 bases). V was trimmed by 1 base and J by 10 bases, leaving 13 bases between them. The V gene's germline CDR1 is MGHRA and CDR2 YSYEKL. CDR3 length: 13 residues. The chain's CDR3 is CASSQGVAGGAFF. The DNA for the CDR3 is TGCGCCAGCAGCCAAGGAGTAGCGGGGGGAGCTTTCTTT.

This clonotype showed up many times. The V and J genes are TRBV7-2 and TRBJ2-7, with 8 bases that match TRBD1. The CDR3 runs 13 residues. From germline, CDR1 is SGHTA and CDR2 FQGNSA. The V and J ends lost 4 bases and 4 bases, in that order; junction bases with no gene match: 3. For the CDR3, the DNA is TGTGCCAGCAGCTCGGGACAGGATTACGAGCAGTACTTC. Amino acids: CASSSGQDYEQYF.

V and J are TRBV5-1 and TRBJ2-2; perhaps TRBD1 as D (6 bases). V lost 2 bases and J 4 bases, leaving 18 bases between the germline ends. The CDR3 is 17 residues long. CDR1 SGHRS and CDR2 YFSETQ come from the germline V gene. The CDR3: CASSFGQTLKSTGELFF. CDR3 coding DNA: TGCGCCAGCAGCTTCGGACAGACGTTAAAAAGCACCGGGGAGCTGTTTTTT.

This clonotype appeared many times. This sequence joins TRBV7-3 and TRBJ1-5; possibly TRBD1 for D (5 bases). Germline V gene lookup returns CDR1 SGHTA and CDR2 FQGTGA. The CDR3 covers 13 residues. Trimming left V 2 bases short and J 5 bases short, with 7 bases between. CDR3 sequence: CASSLRGDQPQHF. The CDR3 coding sequence is TGTGCCAGCAGCTTACGGGGGGATCAGCCCCAGCATTTT.

In its sample, this clonotype was seen many times. The rearrangement joins TRBV3-1 to TRBJ1-3, with 7 bases identical to TRBD1. In germline, CDR1 is LGHDT, CDR2 YNNKEL (reference sequence). The V gene end was trimmed by 6 bases and the J gene end by 2 bases; junction bases not matched to a gene: 10. The CDR3 runs 16 residues. CDR3 residues: CASSTTHRGAGNTIYF. The CDR3 nucleotides are TGTGCCAGCAGTACTACCCACAGGGGAGCTGGAAACACCATATATTTT.

The table lists this clonotype with a few counts. The CDR3 loop reads CASSYRFSGANVLTF. For the CDR3, the DNA is TGTGCCAGCAGCTACCGCTTCTCTGGGGCCAACGTCCTGACTTTC. The J gene is TRBJ2-6, the V gene TRBV7-6, with D unresolved. The V end lost 4 bases, the J end lost 0 bases, and 7 bases lay between the germline ends. Germline V lookup: CDR1 SGHVS, CDR2 FNYEAQ. CDR3 length equals 15 residues.

In this sample, this clonotype turned up many times. The J gene is TRBJ2-1, the V gene TRBV7-8, with 7 bases fitting TRBD2. The CDR3 extends over 12 amino acids. Germline V lookup: CDR1 SGHVS, CDR2 FQNEAQ. V was pared by 5 bases and J by 8 bases, with 3 bases of the junction left unmatched. In DNA form, the CDR3 reads TGTGCCAGCAGCCCTAGCGGCGATGAGCAGTTCTTC. Translated, it gives CASSPSGDEQFF.

The CDR3, as DNA: TGTGCCAGCAGCGTAGGCCTAGCGGGAGGAGCCTACAATGAGCAGTTCTTC. It specifies CASSVGLAGGAYNEQFF. The chain links TRBV9 to TRBJ2-1, with TRBD2 matching over 11 bases. The V segment lost 0 bases and the J segment 2 bases; nucleotides outside the gene matches: 4. The CDR3 totals 17 residues. The germline V gene encodes CDR1 SGDLS and CDR2 YYNGEE.

CDR3 protein: CASSKGPTGGTDTQYF. The CDR3 nucleotides read TGTGCCAGCAGCAAAGGTCCGACAGGTGGCACAGATACGCAGTATTTT. The chain uses TRBV21-1 and TRBJ2-3; the table's D call, TRBD1, was not checked against the DNA. TRBV21-1 represents a pseudogene. This CDR3 is built from 16 residues.

This clonotype came up a few times. The junction shows a germline mismatch at one end, possibly a read error. The chain is built from TRBV20-1 and TRBJ2-2; 10 nucleotides line up with TRBD2. The CDR3 has 15 amino acids. Germline CDR1 and CDR2: DFQATT and SNEGSKA (reference sequence). The DNA of the CDR3 is TGCAGTGCTAGGGCTAGCGGGAGCGACACCGGGGAGCTGGTTTTT. Protein product: CSARASGSDTGELVF.

The chain employs TRBV15 and TRBJ2-1; 9 bases are a match to TRBD1. J gave up 8 bases and V 2 bases, and 7 bases lay outside the gene matches. The CDR3 runs to 15 residues. The germline V gene encodes CDR1 LNHNV and CDR2 YYDKDF (reference sequence). CDR3 sequence (DNA): TGTGCCACCAGCAGACCGCGGACAGGGGCCCATGAGCAGTTCTTC. It is translated as CATSRPRTGAHEQFF.

The chain uses TRBV3-1 and TRBJ1-1, with D possibly TRBD1 on 5 matching bases. CDR1 and CDR2 from the germline V gene are LGHDT and YNNKEL (reference sequence). The CDR3 covers 13 residues. The ends were cut back, 1 base at V and 10 bases at J, with 13 bases in the middle. CDR3 bases: TGTGCCAGCAGCCAAGGGTCTCGGGACCGAGCTTTCTTT. It specifies CASSQGSRDRAFF.

This clonotype was found many times. The chain links TRBV6-5 to TRBJ2-1, with D uncertain. The length of the CDR3 is 16 residues. Per germline, CDR1 MNHEY and CDR2 SVGAGI. Trimming stripped 5 bases from V and 0 bases from J, with 14 bases between. CDR3 protein: CASSPSMLVSYNEQFF. In nucleotides, the CDR3 is TGTGCCAGCAGTCCCTCCATGTTAGTCTCCTACAATGAGCAGTTCTTC.

This clonotype was detected a few times. The DNA for the CDR3 is TGTGCCAGCAGTCCCTCGGCCTCCTGGACCGGGGAGCTGTTTTTT. Amino acid sequence: CASSPSASWTGELFF. The rearrangement uses TRBV6-4 and TRBJ2-2; D remains unclear. Germline-derived CDR1 and CDR2 are MRHNA and SNTAGT. There are 15 residues in the CDR3. V lost 5 bases and J lost 5, with 15 bases in between.

This clonotype was observed a handful of times. The gene calls are TRBV11-2 and TRBJ2-7, with D possibly being TRBD2 (6 bases). V shed 4 bases and J shed 2 bases, with 12 bases lying between them. This CDR3 has 14 residues. Germline lookup yields CDR1 SGHAT and CDR2 FQNNGV. The chain's CDR3 is CASSSSGDPYEQYF. CDR3 nucleotide sequence: TGTGCCAGCAGCTCCTCGGGAGATCCCTACGAGCAGTACTTC.

The CDR3 here is CASSPQGLNNQPQHF. CDR3 nucleotide sequence: TGCGCCAGCAGTCCACAGGGCCTCAACAATCAGCCCCAGCATTTT. V gene TRBV5-1 combines with J gene TRBJ1-5; perhaps TRBD1 as D (6 bases). V lost 5 bases to trimming and J lost 3 bases, with 15 bases between them. The CDR3 consists of 15 residues. Germline CDR1 is SGHRS and CDR2 is YFSETQ.

This clonotype was seen a few times. This chain links TRBV5-1 with TRBJ1-4; 11 nucleotides align to TRBD1. Trimming cost V 4 bases and J 5 bases; bases outside gene matches: 7. CDR1 is SGHRS, CDR2 YFSETQ, per germline. The CDR3 runs 16 residues. The CDR3 nucleotides are TGCGCCAGCAGCCGGACAGGGGGCGCGGGCAATGAAAAACTGTTTTTT. It translates to CASSRTGGAGNEKLFF.

This clonotype appeared many times. This sequence joins TRBV5-1 and TRBJ2-3; 7 bases match TRBD2. In germline, CDR1 is SGHRS, CDR2 YFSETQ. The CDR3 sequence is 15 residues long. J lost 2 bases, V lost 1 base, and 4 bases had no gene match. The CDR3 sequence: CASSLSGTNTDTQYF. The DNA of the CDR3 is TGCGCCAGCAGCTTGAGCGGGACTAACACAGATACGCAGTATTTT.

This clonotype has at least ten counts. The rearrangement links TRBV7-2 to TRBJ2-3; D not resolved. Germline CDR1 is SGHTA and CDR2 is FQGNSA. V was trimmed by 1 base and J by 7 bases, leaving 6 bases between them. The CDR3 is 12 amino acids. DNA for the CDR3: TGTGCCAGCAGCTTAGGGGGATATACGCAGTATTTT. It is translated as CASSLGGYTQYF.

Written as DNA, the CDR3 is TGTGCCAGCAGCCGACGCAGTAGCACAGATACGCAGTATTTT. It codes for CASSRRSSTDTQYF. The V call is TRBV4-2, the J call TRBJ2-3; no reliable D call. Germline CDR1 is LGHNA and CDR2 is YNFKEQ. CDR3 size: 14 residues. The ends were cut back, 4 bases at V and 0 bases at J, with 8 bases in the middle.

This clonotype was seen repeatedly, ten times or more. The chain carries TRBV27 and TRBJ2-5; a weak D match, TRBD1 (6 bases). V lost 6 bases and J 2 bases, leaving 19 bases between the germline ends. The length of the CDR3 is 16 residues. Germline values: CDR1 MNHEY, CDR2 SMNVEV (reference sequence). CDR3 sequence (DNA): TGTGCCAGCAGATCCTTTTTGGGGGCGGAACAAGAGACCCAGTACTTC. This sequence encodes CASRSFLGAEQETQYF.

The chain employs TRBV20-1 and TRBJ2-5; TRBD2 matches at 10 bases. The CDR3 runs to 15 residues. Trimming took 3 bases from V and 2 from J; bases not matched to a gene: 6. The germline V gene encodes CDR1 DFQATT and CDR2 SNEGSKA (reference sequence). The CDR3 DNA sequence: TGCAGTGCTAGTGGGCTAGCGGGAGCGCAAGAGACCCAGTACTTC. This gives the protein CSASGLAGAQETQYF.

A few counts support this clonotype. The rearrangement links TRBV29-1 to TRBJ1-1, with D perhaps matching TRBD1 (5 bases). The germline gives CDR1 SQVTM, CDR2 ANQGSEA. The CDR3 covers 16 residues. V was shortened by 4 bases and J by 0 bases, with 18 bases between the two germline ends. The CDR3 DNA reads TGCAGCGTTGTGGGGCGCCCTCTTGACCTGAACACTGAAGCTTTCTTT. It translates to CSVVGRPLDLNTEAFF.

In its sample, this clonotype ranks as medium-sized. The J gene is TRBJ2-7, the V gene TRBV5-1; D is undetermined. The CDR3 has 14 residues. Germline loops: CDR1 SGHRS, CDR2 YFSETQ. The germline V and J ends were trimmed by 0 bases and 1 base, with 8 bases remaining between them. DNA of the CDR3: TGCGCCAGCAGCTTGGAGCCGGAGTCCTACGAGCAGTACTTC. This codes for CASSLEPESYEQYF.

This clonotype was seen a few times. The chain combines TRBV7-9 with TRBJ1-5; 8 bases match TRBD1. J was trimmed by 6 bases and V by 9 bases; bases with no gene match: 4. This CDR3 contains 12 residues. The germline CDR1 and CDR2 sequences are SEHNR and FQNEAQ (reference sequence). The CDR3 DNA sequence: TGTGCCAGTGGACAGGGTAGTCAGCCCCAGCATTTT. Protein: CASGQGSQPQHF.

V gene TRBV6-5 combines with J gene TRBJ1-2; the match to TRBD1 covers 11 bases. In germline, CDR1 is MNHEY, CDR2 SVGAGI. With V trimmed by 4 bases and J by 7 bases, 5 bases remained unmatched. This CDR3 contains 14 residues. The CDR3 bases are TGTGCCAGCAGTTCGACCGGACAGGGGGCTGGCTACACCTTC. Its protein is CASSSTGQGAGYTF.

The V and J genes are TRBV18 and TRBJ2-6; D is uncertain. CDR1 is KGHSH, CDR2 LQKENI, per germline. V lost 2 bases to trimming and J lost 1 base, with 6 bases between them. This CDR3 comprises 15 residues. DNA for the CDR3: TGTGCCAGCTCACCAGGGAATTCTGGGGCCAACGTCCTGACTTTC. Translated: CASSPGNSGANVLTF. Based on the CDR3 plus reference TRBV18 and TRBJ2-6, the full variable domain is NAGVMQNPRHLVRRRGQEARLRCSPMKGHSHVYWYRQLPEEGLKFMVYLQKENIIDESGMPKERFSAEFPKEGPSILRIQQVVRGDSAAYFCASSPGNSGANVLTFGAGSRLTVL.